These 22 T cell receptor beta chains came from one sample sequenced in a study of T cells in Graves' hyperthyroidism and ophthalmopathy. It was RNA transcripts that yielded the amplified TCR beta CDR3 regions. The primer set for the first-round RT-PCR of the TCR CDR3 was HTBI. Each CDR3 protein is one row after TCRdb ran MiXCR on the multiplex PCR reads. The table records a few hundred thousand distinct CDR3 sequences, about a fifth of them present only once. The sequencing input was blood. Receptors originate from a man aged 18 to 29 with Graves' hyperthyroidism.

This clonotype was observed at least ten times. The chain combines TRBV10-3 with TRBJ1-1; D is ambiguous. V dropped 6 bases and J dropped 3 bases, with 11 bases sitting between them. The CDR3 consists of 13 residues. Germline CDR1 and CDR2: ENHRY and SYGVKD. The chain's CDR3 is CAIRETEDTEAFF. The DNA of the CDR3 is TGTGCCATCAGGGAGACGGAAGACACTGAAGCTTTCTTT.

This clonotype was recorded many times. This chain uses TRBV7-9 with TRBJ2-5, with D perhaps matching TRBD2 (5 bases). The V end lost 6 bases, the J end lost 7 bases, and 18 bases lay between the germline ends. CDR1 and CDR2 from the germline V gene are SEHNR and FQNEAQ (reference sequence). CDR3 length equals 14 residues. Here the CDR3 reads CASSVAGQASTQYF. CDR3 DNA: TGTGCCAGCAGTGTTGCGGGCCAAGCCTCGACCCAGTACTTC. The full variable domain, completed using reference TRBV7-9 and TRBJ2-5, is DTGVSQNPRHKITKRGQNVTFRCDPISEHNRLYWYRQTLGQGPEFLTYFQNEAQLEKSRLLSDRFSAERPKGSFSTLEIQRTEQGDSAMYLCASSVAGQASTQYFGPGTRLLVL.

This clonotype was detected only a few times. This CDR3 is CASKYGGGTEAFF. CDR3 DNA sequence: TGTGCCAGCAAGTATGGGGGGGGCACTGAAGCTTTCTTT. This chain links TRBV6-1 with TRBJ1-1; D is possibly TRBD1 (5 bases). CDR3 length equals 13 residues. V lost 7 bases to trimming and J lost 4 bases, with 13 bases between them. The V gene's germline CDR1 is MNHNS and CDR2 SASEGT.

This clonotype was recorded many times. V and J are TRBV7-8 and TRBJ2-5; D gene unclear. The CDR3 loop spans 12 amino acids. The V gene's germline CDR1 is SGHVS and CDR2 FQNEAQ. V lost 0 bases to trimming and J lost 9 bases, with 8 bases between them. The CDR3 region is CASSLAAAAQYF. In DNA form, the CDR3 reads TGTGCCAGCAGCTTAGCCGCGGCGGCCCAGTACTTC.

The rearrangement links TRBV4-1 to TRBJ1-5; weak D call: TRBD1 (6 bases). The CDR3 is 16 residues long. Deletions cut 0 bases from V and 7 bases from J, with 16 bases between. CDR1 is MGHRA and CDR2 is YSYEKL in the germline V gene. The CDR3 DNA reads TGCGCCAGCAGCCAAGATCCCGGGGGCGCACTACAGCCCCAGCATTTT. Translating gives CASSQDPGGALQPQHF.

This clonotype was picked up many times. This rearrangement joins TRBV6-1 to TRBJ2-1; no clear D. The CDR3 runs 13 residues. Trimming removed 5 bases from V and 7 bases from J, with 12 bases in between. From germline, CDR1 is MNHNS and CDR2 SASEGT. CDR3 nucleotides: TGTGCCAGCAGTCGGCACAGCGCGAATGAGCAGTTCTTC. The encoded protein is CASSRHSANEQFF.

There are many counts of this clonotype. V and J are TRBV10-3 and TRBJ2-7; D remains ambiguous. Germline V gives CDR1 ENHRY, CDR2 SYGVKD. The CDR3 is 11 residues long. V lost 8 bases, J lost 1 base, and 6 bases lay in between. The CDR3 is CAIGSSYEQYF. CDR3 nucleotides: TGTGCCATCGGCAGTTCCTACGAGCAGTACTTC.

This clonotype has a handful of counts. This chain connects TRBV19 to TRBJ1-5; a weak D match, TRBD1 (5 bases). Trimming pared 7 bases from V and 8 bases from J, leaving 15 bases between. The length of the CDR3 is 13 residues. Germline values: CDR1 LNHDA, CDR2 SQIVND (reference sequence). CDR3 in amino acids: CASTLFGGEPQHF. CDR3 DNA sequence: TGTGCCAGTACCCTCTTTGGGGGGGAGCCCCAGCATTTT.

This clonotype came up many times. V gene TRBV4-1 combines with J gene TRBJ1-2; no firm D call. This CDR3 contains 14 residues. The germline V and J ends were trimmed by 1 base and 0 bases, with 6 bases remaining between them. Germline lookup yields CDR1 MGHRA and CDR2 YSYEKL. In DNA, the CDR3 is TGCGCCAGCAGCCAAGGCCCAACTAACTATGGCTACACCTTC. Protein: CASSQGPTNYGYTF.

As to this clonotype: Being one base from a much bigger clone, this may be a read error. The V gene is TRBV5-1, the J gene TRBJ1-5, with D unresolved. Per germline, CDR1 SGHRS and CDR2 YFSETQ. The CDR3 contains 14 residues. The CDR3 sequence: CASKSDLSNQSQHF. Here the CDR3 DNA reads TGCGCCAGCAAATCAGACCTTAGCAATCAGTCCCAGCATTTT.

The CDR3 bases are TGTGCCAGCAGCGTAGCAGGTGGCGGGGGAAACACCGGGGAGCTGTTTTTT. Translating it yields CASSVAGGGGNTGELFF. V and J are TRBV9 and TRBJ2-2, with 7 bases lining up with TRBD2. Germline CDR1 and CDR2: SGDLS and YYNGEE. With 0 bases clipped from V and 2 bases from J, the junction kept 7 bases outside the gene matches. This CDR3 spans 17 amino acids.

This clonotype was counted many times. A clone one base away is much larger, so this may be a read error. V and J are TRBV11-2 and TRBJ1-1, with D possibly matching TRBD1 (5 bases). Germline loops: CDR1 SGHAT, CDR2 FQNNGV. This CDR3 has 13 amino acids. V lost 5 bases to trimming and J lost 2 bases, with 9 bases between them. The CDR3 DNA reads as TGTGCCAGCAGCAAGGACACTAACACTGAAGCTTTCTTT. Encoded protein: CASSKDTNTEAFF.

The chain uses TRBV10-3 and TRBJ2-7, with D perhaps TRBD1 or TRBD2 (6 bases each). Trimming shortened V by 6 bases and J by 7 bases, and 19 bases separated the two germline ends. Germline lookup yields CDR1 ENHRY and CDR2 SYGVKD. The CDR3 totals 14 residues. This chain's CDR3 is CAIRPSGEVDEQYF. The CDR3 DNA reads TGTGCCATCAGACCCTCAGGGGAGGTAGATGAGCAGTACTTC.

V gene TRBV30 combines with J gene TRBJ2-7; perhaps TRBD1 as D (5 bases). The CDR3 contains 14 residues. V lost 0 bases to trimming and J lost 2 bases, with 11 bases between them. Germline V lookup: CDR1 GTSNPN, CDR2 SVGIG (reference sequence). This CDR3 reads CAWSVPGKPYEQYF. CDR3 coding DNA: TGTGCCTGGAGTGTACCAGGGAAGCCCTACGAGCAGTACTTC.

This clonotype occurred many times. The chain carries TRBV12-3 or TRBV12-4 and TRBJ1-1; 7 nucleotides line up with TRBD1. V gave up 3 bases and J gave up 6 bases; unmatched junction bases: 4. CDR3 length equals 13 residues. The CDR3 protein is CASSLGQHAEAFF. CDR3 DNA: TGTGCCAGCAGTTTGGGACAGCATGCTGAAGCTTTCTTT.

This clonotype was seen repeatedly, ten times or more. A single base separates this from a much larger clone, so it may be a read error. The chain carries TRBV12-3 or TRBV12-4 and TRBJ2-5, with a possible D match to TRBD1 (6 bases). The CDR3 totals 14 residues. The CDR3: CASSSSGVVETKYF. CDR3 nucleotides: TGTGCCAGCAGTTCTTCAGGGGTTGTAGAGACCAAGTACTTC.

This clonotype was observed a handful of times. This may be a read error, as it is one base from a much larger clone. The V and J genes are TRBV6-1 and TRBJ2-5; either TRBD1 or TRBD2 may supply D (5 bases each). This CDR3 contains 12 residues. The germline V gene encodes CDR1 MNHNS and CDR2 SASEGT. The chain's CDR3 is CASRDGQETQHF. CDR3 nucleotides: TGTGCCAGCCGGGACGGCCAAGAGACCCAGCACTTC.

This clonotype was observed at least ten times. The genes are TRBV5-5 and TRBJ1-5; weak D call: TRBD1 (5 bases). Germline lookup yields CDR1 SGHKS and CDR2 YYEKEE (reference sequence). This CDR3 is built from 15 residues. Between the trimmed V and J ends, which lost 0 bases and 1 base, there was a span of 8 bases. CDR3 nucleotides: TGTGCCAGCAGCTTGGCCGCAGGGAGCAATCAGCCCCAGCATTTT. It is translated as CASSLAAGSNQPQHF.

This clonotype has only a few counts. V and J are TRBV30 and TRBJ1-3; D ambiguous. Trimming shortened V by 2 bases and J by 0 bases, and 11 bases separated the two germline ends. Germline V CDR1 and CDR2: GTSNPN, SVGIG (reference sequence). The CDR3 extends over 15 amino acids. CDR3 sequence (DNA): TGTGCCTGGAGTTACGGCGGATCCTCTGGAAACACCATATATTTT. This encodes CAWSYGGSSGNTIYF. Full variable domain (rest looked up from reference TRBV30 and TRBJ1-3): SQTIHQWPATLVQPVGSPLSLECTVEGTSNPNLYWYRQAAGRGLQLLFYSVGIGQISSEVPQNLSASRPQDRQFILSSKKLLLSDSGFYLCAWSYGGSSGNTIYFGEGSWLTVV.

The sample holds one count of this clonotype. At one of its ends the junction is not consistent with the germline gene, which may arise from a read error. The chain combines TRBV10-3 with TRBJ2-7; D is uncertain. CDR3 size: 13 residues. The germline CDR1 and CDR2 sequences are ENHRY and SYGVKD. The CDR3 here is CAISEIGSHDQYF. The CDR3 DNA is TGTGCCATCAGTGAGATAGGTTCCCACGATCAGTACTTC.

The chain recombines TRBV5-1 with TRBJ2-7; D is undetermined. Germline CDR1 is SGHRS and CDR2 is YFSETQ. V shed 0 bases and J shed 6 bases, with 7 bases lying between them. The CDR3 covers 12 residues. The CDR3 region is CASSLGPPEQYF. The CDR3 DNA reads TGCGCCAGCAGCTTGGGGCCCCCCGAGCAGTACTTC.

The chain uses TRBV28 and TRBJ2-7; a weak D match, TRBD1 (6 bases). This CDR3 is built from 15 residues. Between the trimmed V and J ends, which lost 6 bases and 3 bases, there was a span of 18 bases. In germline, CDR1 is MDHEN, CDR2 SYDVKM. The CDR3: CASSYQSTGGYEQYF. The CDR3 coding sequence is TGTGCCAGCAGCTACCAATCGACAGGAGGCTACGAGCAGTACTTC.